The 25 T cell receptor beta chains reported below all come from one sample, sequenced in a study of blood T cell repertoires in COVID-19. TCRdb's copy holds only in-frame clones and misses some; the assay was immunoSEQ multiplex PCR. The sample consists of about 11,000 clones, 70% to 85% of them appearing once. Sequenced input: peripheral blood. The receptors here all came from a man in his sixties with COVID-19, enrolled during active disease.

The CDR3 DNA follows: TGTGCCAGTAGTGTTGCGCTTTGGAACACCGGGGAGCTGTTTTTT. This gives the protein CASSVALWNTGELFF. The gene calls are TRBV19 and TRBJ2-2; D unresolved. V shed 5 bases and J shed 1 base, with 11 bases lying between them. The CDR3 loop spans 15 amino acids. Germline loops: CDR1 LNHDA, CDR2 SQIVND (reference sequence).

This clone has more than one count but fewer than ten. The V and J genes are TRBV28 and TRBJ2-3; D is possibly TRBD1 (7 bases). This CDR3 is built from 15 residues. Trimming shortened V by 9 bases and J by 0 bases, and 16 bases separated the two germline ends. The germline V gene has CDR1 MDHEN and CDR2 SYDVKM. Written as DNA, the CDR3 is TGTGCCAGTACCAAACAGGGGACTAGCACAGATACGCAGTATTTT. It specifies CASTKQGTSTDTQYF.

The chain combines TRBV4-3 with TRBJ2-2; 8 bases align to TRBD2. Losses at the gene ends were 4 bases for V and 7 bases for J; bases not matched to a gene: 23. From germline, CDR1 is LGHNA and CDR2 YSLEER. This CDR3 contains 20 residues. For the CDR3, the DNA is TGCGCCAGCAGCCCCACGGGGGGGTCGGCGGTAGGGATTTCGAGCGGGGAGCTGTTTTTT. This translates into CASSPTGGSAVGISSGELFF.

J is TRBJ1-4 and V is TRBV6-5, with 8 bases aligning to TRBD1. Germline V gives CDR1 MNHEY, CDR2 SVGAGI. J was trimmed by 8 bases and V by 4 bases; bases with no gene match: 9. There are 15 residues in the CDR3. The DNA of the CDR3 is TGTGCCAGCAGTTTCACAGGGGGAATGGGGGAAAAACTGTTTTTT. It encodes CASSFTGGMGEKLFF.

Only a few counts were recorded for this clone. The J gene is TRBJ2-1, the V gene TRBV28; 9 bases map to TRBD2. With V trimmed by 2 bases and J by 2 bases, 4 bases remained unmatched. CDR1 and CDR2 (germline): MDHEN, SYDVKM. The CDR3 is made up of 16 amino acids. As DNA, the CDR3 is TGTGCCAGCAGTTTAGGAGGCGGGAGGGCCTACAATGAGCAGTTCTTC. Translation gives CASSLGGGRAYNEQFF.

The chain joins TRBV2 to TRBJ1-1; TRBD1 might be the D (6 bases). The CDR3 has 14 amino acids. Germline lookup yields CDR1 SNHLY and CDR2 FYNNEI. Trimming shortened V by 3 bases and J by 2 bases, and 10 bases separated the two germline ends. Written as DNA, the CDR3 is TGTGCCAGCAGTGAGCAGGGGCGCAACACTGAAGCTTTCTTT. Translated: CASSEQGRNTEAFF.

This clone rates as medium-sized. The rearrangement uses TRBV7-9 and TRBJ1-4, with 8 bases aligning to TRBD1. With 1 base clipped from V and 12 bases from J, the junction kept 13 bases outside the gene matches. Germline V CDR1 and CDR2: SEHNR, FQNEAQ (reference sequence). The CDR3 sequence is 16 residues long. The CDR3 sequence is CASSLGAGTGPGELFF. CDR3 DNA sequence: TGTGCCAGCAGCTTAGGAGCCGGGACAGGTCCAGGAGAACTGTTTTTT. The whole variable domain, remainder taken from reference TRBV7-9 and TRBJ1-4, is DTGVSQNPRHKITKRGQNVTFRCDPISEHNRLYWYRQTLGQGPEFLTYFQNEAQLEKSRLLSDRFSAERPKGSFSTLEIQRTEQGDSAMYLCASSLGAGTGPGELFFGSGTQLSVL.

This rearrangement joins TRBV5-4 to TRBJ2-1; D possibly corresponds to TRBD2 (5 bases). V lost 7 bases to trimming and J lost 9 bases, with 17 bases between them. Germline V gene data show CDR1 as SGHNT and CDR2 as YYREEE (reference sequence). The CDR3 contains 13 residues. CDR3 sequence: CASRDGGQGEQFF. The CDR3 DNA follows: TGTGCCAGCCGCGACGGAGGCCAAGGTGAGCAGTTCTTC.

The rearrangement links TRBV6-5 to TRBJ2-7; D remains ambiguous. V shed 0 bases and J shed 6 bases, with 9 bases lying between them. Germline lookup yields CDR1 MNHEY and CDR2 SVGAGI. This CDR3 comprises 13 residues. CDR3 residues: CASSYSEVSEQYV. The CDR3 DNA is TGTGCCAGCAGTTACTCCGAGGTCAGCGAGCAGTACGTC.

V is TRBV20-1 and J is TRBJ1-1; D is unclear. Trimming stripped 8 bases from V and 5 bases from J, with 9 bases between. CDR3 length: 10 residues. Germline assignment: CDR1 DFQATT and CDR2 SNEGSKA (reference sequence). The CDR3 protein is CSPLRTEAFF. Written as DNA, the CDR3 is TGCAGTCCCCTCCGGACTGAAGCTTTCTTT.

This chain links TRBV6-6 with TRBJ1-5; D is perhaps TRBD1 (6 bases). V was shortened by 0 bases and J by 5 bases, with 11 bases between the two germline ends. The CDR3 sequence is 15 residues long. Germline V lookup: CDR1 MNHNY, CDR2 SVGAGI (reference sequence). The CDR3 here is CASSYSREGDQPQHF. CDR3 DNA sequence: TGTGCCAGCAGTTACTCGAGGGAGGGGGATCAGCCCCAGCATTTT.

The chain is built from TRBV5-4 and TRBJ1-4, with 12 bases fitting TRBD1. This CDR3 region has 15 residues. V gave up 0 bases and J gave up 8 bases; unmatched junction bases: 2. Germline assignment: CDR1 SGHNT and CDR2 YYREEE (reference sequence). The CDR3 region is CASSLGDRGREKLFF. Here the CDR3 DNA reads TGTGCCAGCAGCTTGGGGGACAGGGGGCGCGAAAAACTGTTTTTT.

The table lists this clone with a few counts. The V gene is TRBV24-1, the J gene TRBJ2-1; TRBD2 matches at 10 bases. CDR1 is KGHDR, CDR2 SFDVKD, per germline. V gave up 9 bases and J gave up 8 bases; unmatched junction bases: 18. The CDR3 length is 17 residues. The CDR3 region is CATSPTTLAGGKYEQFF. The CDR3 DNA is TGTGCCACCTCCCCAACGACCTTAGCGGGGGGTAAATATGAGCAGTTCTTC.

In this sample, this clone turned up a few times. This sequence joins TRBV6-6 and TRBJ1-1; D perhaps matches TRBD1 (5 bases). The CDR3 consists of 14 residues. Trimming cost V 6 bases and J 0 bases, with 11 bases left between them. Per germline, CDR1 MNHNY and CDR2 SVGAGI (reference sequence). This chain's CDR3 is CASSVGDVNTEAFF. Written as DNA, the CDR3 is TGTGCCAGCAGCGTAGGGGATGTGAACACTGAAGCTTTCTTT.

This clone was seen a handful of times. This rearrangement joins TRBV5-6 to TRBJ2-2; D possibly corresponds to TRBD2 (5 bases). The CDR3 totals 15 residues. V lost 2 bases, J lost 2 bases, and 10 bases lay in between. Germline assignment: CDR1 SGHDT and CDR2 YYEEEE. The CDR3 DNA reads TGTGCCAGCAGCTTACCGGGAACCAACACCGGGGAGCTGTTTTTT. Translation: CASSLPGTNTGELFF.

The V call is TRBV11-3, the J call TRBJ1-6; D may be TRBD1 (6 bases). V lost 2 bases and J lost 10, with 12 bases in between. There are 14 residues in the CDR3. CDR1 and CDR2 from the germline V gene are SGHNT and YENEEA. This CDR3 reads CASSLLTGYSPLHF. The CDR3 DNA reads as TGTGCCAGCAGCTTATTGACAGGATACTCACCCCTCCACTTT.

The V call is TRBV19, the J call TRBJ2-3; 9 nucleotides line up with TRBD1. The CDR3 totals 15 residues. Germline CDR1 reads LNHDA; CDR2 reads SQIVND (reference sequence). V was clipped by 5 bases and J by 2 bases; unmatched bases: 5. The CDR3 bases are TGTGCCAGTAGTCCCGGGACAGGGCACACAGATACGCAGTATTTT. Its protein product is CASSPGTGHTDTQYF.

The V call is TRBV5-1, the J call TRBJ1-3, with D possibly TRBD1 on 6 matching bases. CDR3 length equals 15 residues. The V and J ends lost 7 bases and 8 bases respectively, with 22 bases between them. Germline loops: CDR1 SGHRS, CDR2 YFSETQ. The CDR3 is CASRPYQGFADTIYF. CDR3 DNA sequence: TGCGCCAGCCGCCCTTACCAGGGGTTCGCGGACACCATATATTTT. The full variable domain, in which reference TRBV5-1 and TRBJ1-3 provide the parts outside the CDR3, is KAGVTQTPRYLIKTRGQQVTLSCSPISGHRSVSWYQQTPGQGLQFLFEYFSETQRNKGNFPGRFSGRQFSNSRSEMNVSTLELGDSALYLCASRPYQGFADTIYFGEGSWLTVV.

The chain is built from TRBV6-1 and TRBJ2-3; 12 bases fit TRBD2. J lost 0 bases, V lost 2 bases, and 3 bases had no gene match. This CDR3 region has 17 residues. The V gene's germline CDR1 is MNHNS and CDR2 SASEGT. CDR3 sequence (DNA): TGTGCCAGCAGTGAATTCGGACTAGCGGGGAGCACAGATACGCAGTATTTT. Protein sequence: CASSEFGLAGSTDTQYF.

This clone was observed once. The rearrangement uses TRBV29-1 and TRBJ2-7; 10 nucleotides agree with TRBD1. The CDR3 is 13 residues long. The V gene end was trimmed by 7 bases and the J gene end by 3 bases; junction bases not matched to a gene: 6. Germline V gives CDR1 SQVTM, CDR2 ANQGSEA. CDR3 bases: TGCAGCGCCTTGGGGACAGGGGTCTACGAGCAGTACTTC. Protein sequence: CSALGTGVYEQYF.

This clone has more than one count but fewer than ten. The CDR3 DNA reads as TGTGCCAGCAGCGTTTTGGCGGGAGGGTACCAAGAGACCCAGTACTTC. Its translation is CASSVLAGGYQETQYF. This chain uses TRBV9 with TRBJ2-5, with 9 bases that match TRBD2. CDR1 and CDR2 from the germline V gene are SGDLS and YYNGEE. The V gene end was trimmed by 2 bases and the J gene end by 0 bases; junction bases not matched to a gene: 5. The CDR3 loop spans 16 amino acids.

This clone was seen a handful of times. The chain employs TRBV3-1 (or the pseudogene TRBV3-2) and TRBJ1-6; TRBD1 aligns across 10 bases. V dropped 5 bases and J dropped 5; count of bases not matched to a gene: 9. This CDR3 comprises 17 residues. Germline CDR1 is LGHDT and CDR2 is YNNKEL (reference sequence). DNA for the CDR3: TGTGCCAGCAGCTCAAGGAGACAGGGGGCTAATAATTCACCCCTCCACTTT. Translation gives CASSSRRQGANNSPLHF.

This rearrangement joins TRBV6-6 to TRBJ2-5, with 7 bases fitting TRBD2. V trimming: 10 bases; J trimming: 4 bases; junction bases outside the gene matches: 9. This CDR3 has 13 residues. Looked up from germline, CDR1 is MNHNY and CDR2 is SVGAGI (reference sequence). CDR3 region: CATSGRDRETQYF. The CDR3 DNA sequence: TGTGCCACCTCAGGGAGGGATAGAGAGACCCAGTACTTC.

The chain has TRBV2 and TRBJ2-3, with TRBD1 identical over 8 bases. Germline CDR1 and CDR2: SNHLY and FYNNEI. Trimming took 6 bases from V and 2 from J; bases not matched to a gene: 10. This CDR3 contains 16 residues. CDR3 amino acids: CASRGPRQGLTDTQYF. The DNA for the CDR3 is TGTGCCAGCAGGGGGCCTCGACAGGGGCTCACAGATACGCAGTATTTT. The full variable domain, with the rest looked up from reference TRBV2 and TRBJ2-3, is EPEVTQTPSHQVTQMGQEVILRCVPISNHLYFYWYRQILGQKVEFLVSFYNNEISEKSEIFDDQFSVERPDGSNFTLKIRSTKLEDSAMYFCASRGPRQGLTDTQYFGPGTRLTVL.

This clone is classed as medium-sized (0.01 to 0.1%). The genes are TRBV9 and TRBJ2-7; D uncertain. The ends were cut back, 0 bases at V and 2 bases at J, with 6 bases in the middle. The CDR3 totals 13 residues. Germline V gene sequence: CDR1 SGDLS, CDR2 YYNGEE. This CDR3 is CASSVDVTYEQYF. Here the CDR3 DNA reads TGTGCCAGCAGCGTAGATGTCACCTACGAGCAGTACTTC. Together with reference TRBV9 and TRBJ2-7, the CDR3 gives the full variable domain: DSGVTQTPKHLITATGQRVTLRCSPRSGDLSVYWYQQSLDQGLQFLIQYYNGEERAKGNILERFSAQQFPDLHSELNLSSLELGDSALYFCASSVDVTYEQYFGPGTRLTVT.